The 10 T cell receptor beta chains in this list originate from one sample, sequenced in a study of neurological immune-mediated disorders. TCRdb re-called the 5' RACE reads through MiXCR, storing one row per CDR3 protein. The table lists approximately 36,000 distinct CDR3 sequences, around 14% of them singletons, with roughly 27% in the top ten. The sequenced sample consisted of PBMCs. These receptors originate from a woman in her 50s with HTLV-1-associated myelopathy (HAM/TSP).

A note on this clonotype: One junction end disagrees with the germline gene, perhaps due to a read error. The J gene is TRBJ1-2, the V gene TRBV29-1, with D possibly TRBD1 on 6 matching bases. CDR3 length: 13 residues. The germline V gene encodes CDR1 SQVTM and CDR2 ANQGSEA. In DNA, the CDR3 is TGCATCGTTGAAGAGACAGGCCCCTATGGCCACACCTTC. Protein: CIVEETGPYGHTF.

The chain combines TRBV4-3 with TRBJ2-7; D could derive from TRBD1 or TRBD2 (5 bases each). The CDR3 is 15 amino acids. Germline CDR1 reads LGHNA; CDR2 reads YSLEER. Between the trimmed V and J ends, which lost 1 base and 3 bases, there was a span of 13 bases. The CDR3 region has the DNA TGCGCCAGCAGCCAAGGGGGGAGTTCACACTACGAGCAGTACTTC. Translated, it gives CASSQGGSSHYEQYF.

The gene calls are TRBV7-3 and TRBJ1-2; 10 bases align to TRBD1. The ends lost 1 base at V and 7 bases at J; junction bases unmatched: 9. CDR1 and CDR2 (germline): SGHTA, FQGTGA. This CDR3 contains 16 residues. CDR3 residues: CASSLKGGQGFAGYTF. The DNA for the CDR3 is TGTGCCAGCAGCTTAAAAGGGGGACAGGGGTTCGCTGGCTACACCTTC.

Many counts were recorded for this clonotype. V and J are TRBV6-6 and TRBJ1-2; 7 bases align to TRBD1. This CDR3 comprises 17 residues. Germline V lookup: CDR1 MNHNY, CDR2 SVGAGI (reference sequence). J gave up 1 base and V 6 bases, and 14 bases lay outside the gene matches. This CDR3 is CASRPNVGQALNYGYTF. As DNA, the CDR3 is TGTGCCAGCAGACCCAACGTCGGACAGGCTCTTAACTATGGCTACACCTTC.

This clonotype was counted many times. This rearrangement joins TRBV28 to TRBJ2-3; possible D gene TRBD1, 5 bases. The germline CDR1 and CDR2 sequences are MDHEN and SYDVKM. V dropped 2 bases and J dropped 4 bases, with 13 bases sitting between them. The CDR3 is 15 amino acids. CDR3 coding DNA: TGTGCCAGCAGTTTAGGGGCAGGGTGGTCAGATACGCAGTATTTT. It codes for CASSLGAGWSDTQYF.

Ten or more counts support this clonotype. The chain combines TRBV20-1 with TRBJ2-3; TRBD2 is a possible D gene (5 bases). Trimming removed 2 bases from V and 2 bases from J, with 11 bases in between. CDR1 and CDR2 (germline): DFQATT, SNEGSKA (reference sequence). CDR3 length: 14 amino acids. CDR3 residues: CSARRGPPTDTQYF. In DNA form, the CDR3 reads TGCAGTGCTAGAAGAGGGCCCCCCACAGATACGCAGTATTTT.

This clonotype was counted many times. The chain combines TRBV3-1 with TRBJ1-4; 11 nucleotides match TRBD1. Germline trimming cut 3 bases from V and 8 bases from J; bases unmatched to any gene: 8. Per germline, CDR1 LGHDT and CDR2 YNNKEL (reference sequence). The CDR3 sequence is 16 residues long. The CDR3 nucleotides are TGTGCCAGCAGCCAGGGACAGGGGGAGTGGAACGAAAAACTGTTTTTT. This translates into CASSQGQGEWNEKLFF.

On this clonotype itself: Compared with germline, one end of the junction differs, possibly owing to a read error. The chain recombines TRBV7-9 with TRBJ2-5; perhaps D is TRBD1 or TRBD2 (5 bases each). Germline CDR1 reads SEHNR; CDR2 reads FQNEAQ (reference sequence). The CDR3 is 20 residues long. CDR3 in DNA: TGTGCCAGGAGCTCTTCAGTGGCGGGTTCGGGTTTTGGAAAGGGGGAGACCCAGTACTTC. Amino acids: CARSSSVAGSGFGKGETQYF.

This clonotype was observed many times. The chain recombines TRBV28 with TRBJ2-7, with 8 bases aligning to TRBD1. The trim removed 8 bases at V and 7 bases at J, leaving 13 bases unmatched. This CDR3 contains 14 residues. Per the germline V gene, CDR1 is MDHEN and CDR2 is SYDVKM. The CDR3 DNA reads as TGTGCCAGCGCAGGGACAGGTGATACTCGGGAGCAGTACTTC. Its translation: CASAGTGDTREQYF.

This clonotype was seen many times. The V and J genes are TRBV20-1 and TRBJ2-1; 15 positions agree with TRBD2. CDR3 length: 16 amino acids. The germline CDR1 and CDR2 sequences are DFQATT and SNEGSKA (reference sequence). After removal of 1 base from V and 7 bases from J, the junction contained 5 bases not matched to a gene. CDR3 residues: CSARAWTSGGANEQFF. CDR3 DNA: TGCAGTGCTAGAGCCTGGACTAGCGGGGGGGCGAATGAGCAGTTCTTC.